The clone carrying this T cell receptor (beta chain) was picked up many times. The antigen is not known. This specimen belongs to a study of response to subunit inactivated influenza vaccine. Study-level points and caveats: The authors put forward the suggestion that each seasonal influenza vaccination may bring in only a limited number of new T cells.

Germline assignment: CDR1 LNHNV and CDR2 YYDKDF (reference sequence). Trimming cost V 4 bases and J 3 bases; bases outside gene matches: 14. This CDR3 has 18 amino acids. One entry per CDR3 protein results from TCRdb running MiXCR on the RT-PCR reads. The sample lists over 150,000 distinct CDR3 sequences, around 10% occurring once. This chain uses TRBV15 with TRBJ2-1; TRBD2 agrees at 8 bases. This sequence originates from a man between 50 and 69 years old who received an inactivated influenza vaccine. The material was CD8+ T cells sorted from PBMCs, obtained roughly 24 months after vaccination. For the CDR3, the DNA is TGTGCCACCAGCACGGACAGTCTGGGACTAGATTACTACAATGAGCAGTTCTTC. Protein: CATSTDSLGLDYYNEQFF.